This T cell receptor (beta chain) comes out of a study of shared clonotypes between healthy human individuals. Study-wide findings and caveats: The sampled material consisted only of blood, and tissue repertoires are likely to differ.

The authors ran unsorted PBMC replicate PCRs on about 300 ng DNA, about 30,000 T cell genomes. TCRdb's table, derived via immunoSEQ multiplex PCR, lists solely in-frame clones and lacks some. Of around 500,000 clones in the sample, 60% to 80% were seen once. A note on this clone: No antigen is known for it.

V was trimmed by 2 bases and J by 1 base, leaving 6 bases between them. The V gene's germline CDR1 is SGHRS and CDR2 YFSETQ. This CDR3 contains 13 residues. The TCR comes from a woman between 40 and 55 years old in good health. Some clones in this sample may be carry-over from other donors' samples. The source material was PBMCs. This chain connects TRBV5-1 to TRBJ2-5; D is uncertain. The CDR3 loop is CASSFGTQETQYF. In nucleotides, the CDR3 is TGCGCCAGCAGCTTCGGCACCCAAGAGACCCAGTACTTC. The variable domain in full, with the rest retrieved from reference TRBV5-1 and TRBJ2-5, is KAGVTQTPRYLIKTRGQQVTLSCSPISGHRSVSWYQQTPGQGLQFLFEYFSETQRNKGNFPGRFSGRQFSNSRSEMNVSTLELGDSALYLCASSFGTQETQYFGPGTRLLVL.